This is a list of T cell receptor beta chains from one sample in a study of cytomegalovirus exposure and HLA in healthy donors. Only in-frame clones appear in the TCRdb table, and some are missing; sequencing was by immunoSEQ multiplex PCR. The sample contains about 160,000 clones, around 67% of which appear only once. Sample: PBMCs. The source of these receptors is a woman between 18 and 29 years old in good health and CMV-seronegative. The CDR3 runs from the conserved cysteine through the conserved F or W. The D gene is left open where the match is weak. Clone size, where shown, is once, few, many, or a class for clones that have expanded.

cdr3_length	v_call	d_call	clone_size	j_call	cdr3_nt	cdr3_aa
14	TRBV7-9	TRBD1	.	TRBJ2-7	TGTTCCAGCAGCTCCACCGGGACAGCCGGCGAGCAGTACTTC	CSSSSTGTAGEQYF
16	TRBV4-2	TRBD2	.	TRBJ2-1	TGTGCCAGCAGCCAAGGGGTGGCGGGGGGTTACAATGAGCAGTTCTTC	CASSQGVAGGYNEQFF
15	TRBV16	.	.	TRBJ1-6	TGTGCCAGCAGCCAATCGAGCTCCTATAATTCACCCCTCCACTTT	CASSQSSSYNSPLHF
16	TRBV7-9	.	once	TRBJ1-3	TGTGCCAGCAGCGCCGACATCCTCGGCTCTGGAAACACCATATATTTT	CASSADILGSGNTIYF
13	TRBV7-2	.	.	TRBJ1-1	TGTGCCAGCAGCTCCCAGGGGAACACTGAAGCTTTCTTT	CASSSQGNTEAFF
13	TRBV10-3	TRBD1	.	TRBJ2-5	TGTGCCTCACGGGACAGGGGCTGGGAGACCCAGTACTTC	CASRDRGWETQYF
14	TRBV7-2	TRBD1	.	TRBJ1-2	TGTGCCAGCAGCTCACCCGGGACAGGGAACGGCTACACCTTC	CASSSPGTGNGYTF
15	TRBV27	.	.	TRBJ2-6	TGTGCCAGCACCTTAGGGGCCTCTGGGGCCAACGTCCTGACTTTC	CASTLGASGANVLTF
16	TRBV2	TRBD2	few	TRBJ2-3	TGTGCCAGCAGTGAAGGACTAGCGGGAGAGACAGATACGCAGTATTTT	CASSEGLAGETDTQYF
13	TRBV18	.	few	TRBJ1-1	TGTGCCAGCTCACCATCAGGGGATACTGAAGCTTTCTTT	CASSPSGDTEAFF
15	TRBV19	TRBD1	.	TRBJ1-2	TGTGCCAGTAGTGACGGTGGACAGGGCCGCTATGGCTACACCTTC	CASSDGGQGRYGYTF
13	TRBV9	TRBD2	.	TRBJ2-5	TGTGCCAGCAGCTTCGGACTAGCGGGGGAGCAGTACTTC	CASSFGLAGEQYF
13	TRBV18	.	.	TRBJ1-5	TGTGCCAGCTCACCACGACAGGATCAGCCCCAGCATTTT	CASSPRQDQPQHF
19	TRBV21-1	.	.	TRBJ2-1	TGTGCCAGCATTGCAGGAGGGCTAGCGGGAGGGCCTAGGTACAATGAGCAGTTCTTC	CASIAGGLAGGPRYNEQFF
14	TRBV19	.	.	TRBJ2-3	TGTGCCAGTAGTATAAAGGGGGAAGCAGATACGCAGTATTTT	CASSIKGEADTQYF
14	TRBV7-2	.	.	TRBJ1-2	TGTGCCAGCAGCTTAGAAGGAGGGGTTGGTGGCTACACCTTC	CASSLEGGVGGYTF
14	TRBV28	.	.	TRBJ2-3	TGTGCCAGCATGTACCCTAGCGACATGGATACGCAGTATTTT	CASMYPSDMDTQYF
15	TRBV5-1	TRBD1	few	TRBJ2-2	TGCGCCAGCAGCCCAGGACAGGGCGGCACCGGGGAGCTGTTTTTT	CASSPGQGGTGELFF
15	TRBV11-3	TRBD1	.	TRBJ2-2	TGTGCCATCCCACAGGGGGCAGGGGACACCGGGGAGCTGTTTTTT	CAIPQGAGDTGELFF
15	TRBV6-5	TRBD1	.	TRBJ1-2	TGTGCCAGCACCCCCTGGACAGGGGCTAACTATGGCTACACCTTC	CASTPWTGANYGYTF
15	TRBV27	.	.	TRBJ2-6	TGTGCCAGCAGTTTATCGACTTCTGGGGCCAACGGCCTGACTTTC	CASSLSTSGANGLTF
16	TRBV6-1	TRBD2	.	TRBJ2-6	TGTGCCAGCAGCGAACCTCGGTCTAGCGGGAGGGGGGTCCTGACTTTC	CASSEPRSSGRGVLTF
15	TRBV7-9	TRBD2	.	TRBJ2-1	TGTGCCAGCAGCCCCCCGTCAGGGAGGGCCAATGAGCAGTTCTTC	CASSPPSGRANEQFF
15	TRBV27	TRBD1	once	TRBJ1-1	TGTGCCAGCAGTTCAGCCGGGACAGACAACACTGAAGCTTTCTTT	CASSSAGTDNTEAFF
16	TRBV4-2	TRBD1	.	TRBJ2-1	TGTGCCAGCAGCCAAGATCTGGGACAGGGGGTTGGTGAGCAGTTCTTC	CASSQDLGQGVGEQFF
16	TRBV19	.	.	TRBJ2-1	TGTGCCAGTAGTATAGTAGGGGGGGCCGGCCGGAATGAGCAGTTCTTC	CASSIVGGAGRNEQFF